The clone carrying this T cell receptor (beta chain) was counted ten times or more. Its cognate antigen is unknown. The lymph nodes were axillary draining lymph nodes from breast cancer patients. TCRdb itself ran the multiplex PCR reads through MiXCR, one entry per CDR3 protein. The sample shows under 150,000 distinct CDR3 sequences, around 20% of them seen only once. Looked up from germline, CDR1 is ENHRY and CDR2 is SYGVKD. The CDR3 has 16 residues. V dropped 3 bases and J dropped 5; count of bases not matched to a gene: 9. This sample was taken from a study of breast tumors, draining lymph nodes, adjacent tissues. Study-wide results and limits: Findings are consistent with lymph node origin and intratumoral expansion of most tumor T cells. Tumor repertoires ranked between lymph nodes and nontumor tissue in diversity, with V and J gene preferences. Data only fit, rather than demonstrated, lymph node origin of most tumor T cells. Tumor and nontumor repertoires were significantly more similar in luminal-like than in basal-like breast cancer.

Sequencing was performed on axillary lymph node tissue. The receptor comes from a female donor with breast cancer. Some clones in this sample may be carry-over from other donors' samples. The chain joins TRBV10-3 to TRBJ2-1; the match to TRBD2 covers 8 bases. The CDR3 DNA reads TGTGCCATCAGTGATGGGCTCGGCGGGAGGAACAATGAGCAGTTCTTC. This encodes CAISDGLGGRNNEQFF.